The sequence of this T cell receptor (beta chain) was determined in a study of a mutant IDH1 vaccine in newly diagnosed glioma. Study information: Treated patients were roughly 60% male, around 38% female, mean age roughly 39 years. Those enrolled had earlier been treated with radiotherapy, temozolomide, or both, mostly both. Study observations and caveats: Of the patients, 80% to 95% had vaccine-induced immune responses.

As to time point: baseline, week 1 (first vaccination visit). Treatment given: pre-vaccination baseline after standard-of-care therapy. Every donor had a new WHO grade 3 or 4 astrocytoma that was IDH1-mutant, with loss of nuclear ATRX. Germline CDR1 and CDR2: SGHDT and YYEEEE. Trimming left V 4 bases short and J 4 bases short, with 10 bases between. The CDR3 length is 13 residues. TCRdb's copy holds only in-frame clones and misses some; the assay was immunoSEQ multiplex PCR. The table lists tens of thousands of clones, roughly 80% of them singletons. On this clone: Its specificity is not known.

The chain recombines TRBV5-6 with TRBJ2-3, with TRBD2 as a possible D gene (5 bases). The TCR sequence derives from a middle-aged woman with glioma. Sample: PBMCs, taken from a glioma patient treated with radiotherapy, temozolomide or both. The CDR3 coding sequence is TGTGCCAGCAGCCGTCTAGCCTCAGATACGCAGTATTTT. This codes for CASSRLASDTQYF.